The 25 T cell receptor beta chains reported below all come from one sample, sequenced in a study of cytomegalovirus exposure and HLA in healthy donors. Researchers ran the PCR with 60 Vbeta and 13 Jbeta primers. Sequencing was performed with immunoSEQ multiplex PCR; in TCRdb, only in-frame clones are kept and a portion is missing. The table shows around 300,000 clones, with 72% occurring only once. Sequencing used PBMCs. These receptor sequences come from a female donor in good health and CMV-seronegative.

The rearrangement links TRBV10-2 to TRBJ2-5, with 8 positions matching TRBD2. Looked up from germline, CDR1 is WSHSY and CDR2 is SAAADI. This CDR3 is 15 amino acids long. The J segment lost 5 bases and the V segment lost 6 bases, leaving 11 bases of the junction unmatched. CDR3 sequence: CASRSKAGGGETQYF. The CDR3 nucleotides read TGCGCCAGCAGATCTAAGGCGGGGGGAGGGGAGACCCAGTACTTC.

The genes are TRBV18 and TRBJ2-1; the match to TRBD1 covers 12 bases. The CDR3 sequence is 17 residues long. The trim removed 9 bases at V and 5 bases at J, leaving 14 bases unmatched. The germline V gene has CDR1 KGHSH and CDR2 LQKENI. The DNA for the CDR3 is TGTGCCAGTACACGCACCCTAGGGACAGGGGGCCACAATGAGCAGTTCTTC. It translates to CASTRTLGTGGHNEQFF.

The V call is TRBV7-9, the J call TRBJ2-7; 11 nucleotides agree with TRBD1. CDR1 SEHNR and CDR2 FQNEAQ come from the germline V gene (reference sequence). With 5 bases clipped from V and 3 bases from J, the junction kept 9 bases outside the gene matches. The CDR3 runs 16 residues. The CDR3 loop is CASSLRTGGDVYEQYF. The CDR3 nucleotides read TGTGCCAGCAGCCTCCGGACAGGGGGCGATGTCTACGAGCAGTACTTC.

CDR3 in amino acids: CAWRVREDTGELFF. In nucleotides, the CDR3 is TGTGCCTGGAGGGTACGGGAGGACACCGGGGAGCTGTTTTTT. This sequence joins TRBV30 and TRBJ2-2; TRBD2 matches 7 bases. The CDR3 runs 14 residues. Germline V gives CDR1 GTSNPN, CDR2 SVGIG (reference sequence). J gave up 3 bases and V 3 bases, and 4 bases lay outside the gene matches. Complete variable domain (other parts from reference TRBV30 and TRBJ2-2): SQTIHQWPATLVQPVGSPLSLECTVEGTSNPNLYWYRQAAGRGLQLLFYSVGIGQISSEVPQNLSASRPQDRQFILSSKKLLLSDSGFYLCAWRVREDTGELFFGEGSRLTVL.

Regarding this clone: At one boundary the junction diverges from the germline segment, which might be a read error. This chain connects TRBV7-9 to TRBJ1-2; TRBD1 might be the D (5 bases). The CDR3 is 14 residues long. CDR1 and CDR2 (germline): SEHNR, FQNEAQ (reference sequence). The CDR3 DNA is TGTTCCAGCAGCTTAAGGCAGGGTGGCCTTGGCTACACCTTC. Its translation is CSSSLRQGGLGYTF.

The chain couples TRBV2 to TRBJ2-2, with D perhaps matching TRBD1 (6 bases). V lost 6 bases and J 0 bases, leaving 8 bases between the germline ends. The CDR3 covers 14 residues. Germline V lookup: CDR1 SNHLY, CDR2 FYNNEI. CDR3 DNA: TGTGCCAGCAGACAGGGCCCGAACACCGGGGAGCTGTTTTTT. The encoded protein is CASRQGPNTGELFF.

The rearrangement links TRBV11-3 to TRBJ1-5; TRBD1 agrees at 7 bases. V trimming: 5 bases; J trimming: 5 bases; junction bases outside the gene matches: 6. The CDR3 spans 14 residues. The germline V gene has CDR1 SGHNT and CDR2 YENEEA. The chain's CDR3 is CASSPGGPDQPQHF. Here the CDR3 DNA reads TGTGCCAGCAGCCCAGGGGGACCCGATCAGCCCCAGCATTTT.

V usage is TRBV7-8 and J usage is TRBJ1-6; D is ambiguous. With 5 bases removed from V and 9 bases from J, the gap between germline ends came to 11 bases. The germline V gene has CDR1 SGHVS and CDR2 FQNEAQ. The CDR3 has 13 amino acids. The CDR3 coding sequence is TGTGCCAGCAGCCCGAAGGAGGGTTCACCCCTCCACTTT. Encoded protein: CASSPKEGSPLHF.

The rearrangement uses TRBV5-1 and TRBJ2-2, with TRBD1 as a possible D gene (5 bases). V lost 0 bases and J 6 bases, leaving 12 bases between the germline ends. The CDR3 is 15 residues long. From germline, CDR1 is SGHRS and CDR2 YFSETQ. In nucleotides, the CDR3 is TGCGCCAGCAGCTTGGTGCGACAGAATGCCGGGGAGCTGTTTTTT. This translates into CASSLVRQNAGELFF.

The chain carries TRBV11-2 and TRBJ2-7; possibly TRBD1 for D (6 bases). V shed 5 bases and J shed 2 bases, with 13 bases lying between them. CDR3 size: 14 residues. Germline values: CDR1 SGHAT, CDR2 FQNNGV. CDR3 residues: CASSVIGQPYEQYF. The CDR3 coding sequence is TGTGCCAGCAGCGTAATAGGACAGCCCTACGAGCAGTACTTC.

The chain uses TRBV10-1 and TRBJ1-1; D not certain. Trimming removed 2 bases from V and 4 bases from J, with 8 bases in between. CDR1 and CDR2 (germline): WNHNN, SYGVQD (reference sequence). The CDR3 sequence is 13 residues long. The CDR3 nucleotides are TGCGCCAGCAGTGAGACAGTTGGCACTGAAGCTTTCTTT. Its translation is CASSETVGTEAFF.

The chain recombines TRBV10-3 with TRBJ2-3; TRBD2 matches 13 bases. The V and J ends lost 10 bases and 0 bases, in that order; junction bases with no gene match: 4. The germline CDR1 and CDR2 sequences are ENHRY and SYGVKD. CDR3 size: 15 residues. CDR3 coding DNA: TGTGCCACCGGGACTAGCGGGGACAGCACAGATACGCAGTATTTT. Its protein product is CATGTSGDSTDTQYF.

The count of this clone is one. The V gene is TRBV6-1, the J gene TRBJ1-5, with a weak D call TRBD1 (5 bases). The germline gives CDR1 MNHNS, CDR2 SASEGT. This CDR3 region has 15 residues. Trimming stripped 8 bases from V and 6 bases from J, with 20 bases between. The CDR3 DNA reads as TGTGCCAGCGGATTTTCGGGGGGAAGTAGTCAGCCCCAGCATTTT. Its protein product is CASGFSGGSSQPQHF.

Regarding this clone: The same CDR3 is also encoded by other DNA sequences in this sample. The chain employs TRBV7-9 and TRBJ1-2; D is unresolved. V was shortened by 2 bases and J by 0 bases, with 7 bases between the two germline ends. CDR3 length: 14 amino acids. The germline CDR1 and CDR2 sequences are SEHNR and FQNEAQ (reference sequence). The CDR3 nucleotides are TGTGCCAGCAGCTTAACAGAAGCTAACTATGGCTACACCTTC. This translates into CASSLTEANYGYTF.

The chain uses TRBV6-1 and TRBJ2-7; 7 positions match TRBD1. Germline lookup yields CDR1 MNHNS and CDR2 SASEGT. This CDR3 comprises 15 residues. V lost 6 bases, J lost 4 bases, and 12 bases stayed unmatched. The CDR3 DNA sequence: TGTGCCAGCAGCGGGACAGCCCAGGGGTCTTACGAGCAGTACTTC. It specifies CASSGTAQGSYEQYF.

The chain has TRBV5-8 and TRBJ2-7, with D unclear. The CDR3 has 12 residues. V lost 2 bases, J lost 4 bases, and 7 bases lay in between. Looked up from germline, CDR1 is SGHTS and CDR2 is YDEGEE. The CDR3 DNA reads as TGTGCCAGCAGCTTCTCCGGGTACGAGCAGTACTTC. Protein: CASSFSGYEQYF.

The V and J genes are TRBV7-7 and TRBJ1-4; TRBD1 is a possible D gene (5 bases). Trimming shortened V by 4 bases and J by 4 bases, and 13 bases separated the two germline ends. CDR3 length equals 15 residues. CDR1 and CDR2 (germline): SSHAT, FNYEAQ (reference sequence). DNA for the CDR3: TGTGCCAGCAGCTCCTCGACAGAAGATAATGAAAAACTGTTTTTT. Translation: CASSSSTEDNEKLFF.

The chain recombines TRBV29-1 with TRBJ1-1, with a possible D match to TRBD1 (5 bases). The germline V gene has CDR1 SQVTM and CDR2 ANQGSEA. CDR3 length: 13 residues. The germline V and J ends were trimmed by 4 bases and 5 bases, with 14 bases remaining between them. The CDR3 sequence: CSVGGGKGTEAFF. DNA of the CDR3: TGCAGCGTTGGTGGGGGGAAGGGGACTGAAGCTTTCTTT.

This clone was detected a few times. The CDR3 reads CASSLFLSGGRSDEQYF. The CDR3 DNA sequence: TGTGCCAGCAGCTTGTTCCTGAGTGGCGGGAGGTCGGACGAGCAGTACTTC. V gene TRBV5-6 combines with J gene TRBJ2-7, with 8 bases that match TRBD2. CDR3 length equals 17 residues. V trimming: 1 base; J trimming: 5 bases; junction bases outside the gene matches: 14. The V gene's germline CDR1 is SGHDT and CDR2 YYEEEE.

The CDR3 sequence is CAWSVRGLASYEQYF. The DNA of the CDR3 is TGTGCCTGGAGTGTAAGGGGACTAGCTTCGTACGAGCAGTACTTC. V is TRBV30 and J is TRBJ2-5; 9 nucleotides align to TRBD2. The J call may be in error: the DNA end matches TRBJ2-7 better. There are 15 residues in the CDR3. Per the germline V gene, CDR1 is GTSNPN and CDR2 is SVGIG (reference sequence).

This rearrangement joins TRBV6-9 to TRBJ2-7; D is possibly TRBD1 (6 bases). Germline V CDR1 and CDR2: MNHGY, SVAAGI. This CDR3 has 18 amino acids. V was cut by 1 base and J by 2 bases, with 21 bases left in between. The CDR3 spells CASSYLPLNRVAPYEQYF. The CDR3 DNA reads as TGTGCCAGCAGTTATTTGCCCCTTAACAGGGTGGCACCCTACGAGCAGTACTTC.

The CDR3, as DNA: TGTGCCAGCAGTGCCCGACTAGCGGGACCCCACAATGAGCAGTTCTTC. This encodes CASSARLAGPHNEQFF. The rearrangement uses TRBV25-1 and TRBJ2-1, with TRBD2 identical over 11 bases. CDR3 length equals 16 residues. The trim removed 4 bases at V and 5 bases at J, leaving 7 bases unmatched. Germline CDR1 is MGHDK and CDR2 is SYGVNS.

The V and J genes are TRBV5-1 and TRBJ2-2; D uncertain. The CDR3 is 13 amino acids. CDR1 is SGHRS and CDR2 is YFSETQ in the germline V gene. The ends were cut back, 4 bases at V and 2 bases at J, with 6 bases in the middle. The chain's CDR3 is CASSSRNTGELFF. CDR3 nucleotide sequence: TGCGCCAGCAGCAGCCGTAACACCGGGGAGCTGTTTTTT.

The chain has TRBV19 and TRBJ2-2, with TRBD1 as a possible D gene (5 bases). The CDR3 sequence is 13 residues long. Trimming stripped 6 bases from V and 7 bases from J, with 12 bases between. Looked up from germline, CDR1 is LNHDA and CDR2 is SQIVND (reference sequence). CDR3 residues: CASSLQVDGELFF. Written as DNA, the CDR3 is TGTGCCAGTAGCCTACAGGTGGACGGGGAGCTGTTTTTT. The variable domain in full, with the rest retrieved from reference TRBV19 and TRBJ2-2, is DGGITQSPKYLFRKEGQNVTLSCEQNLNHDAMYWYRQDPGQGLRLIYYSQIVNDFQKGDIAEGYSVSREKKESFPLTVTSAQKNPTAFYLCASSLQVDGELFFGEGSRLTVL.

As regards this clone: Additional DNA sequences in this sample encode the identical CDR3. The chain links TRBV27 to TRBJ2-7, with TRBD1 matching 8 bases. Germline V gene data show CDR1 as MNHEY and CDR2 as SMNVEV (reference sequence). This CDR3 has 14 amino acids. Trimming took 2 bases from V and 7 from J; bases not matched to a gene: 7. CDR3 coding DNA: TGTGCCAGCAGTTTAGGGCAGGGGGCATATGAGCAGTACTTC. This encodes CASSLGQGAYEQYF.